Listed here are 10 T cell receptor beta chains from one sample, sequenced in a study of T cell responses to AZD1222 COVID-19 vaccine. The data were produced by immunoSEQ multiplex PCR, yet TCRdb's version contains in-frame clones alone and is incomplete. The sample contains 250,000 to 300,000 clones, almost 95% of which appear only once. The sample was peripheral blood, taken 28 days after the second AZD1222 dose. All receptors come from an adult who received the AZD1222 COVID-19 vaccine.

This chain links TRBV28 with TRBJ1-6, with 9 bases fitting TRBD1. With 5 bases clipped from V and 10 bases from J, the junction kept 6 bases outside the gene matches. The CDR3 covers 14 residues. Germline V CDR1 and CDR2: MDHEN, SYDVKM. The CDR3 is CASSTTGGHSPLHF. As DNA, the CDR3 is TGTGCCAGCAGTACTACAGGGGGCCACTCACCCCTCCACTTT.

The DNA of the CDR3 is TGTGCCAGCAGTCAGCAGGTCCAGCGGGAGAACTACGAGCAGTACTTC. Its translation is CASSQQVQRENYEQYF. The rearrangement joins TRBV4-2 to TRBJ2-7, with TRBD2 matching over 8 bases. CDR3 size: 16 residues. V shed 6 bases and J 3 bases; nucleotides not matched to a gene: 13. Germline CDR1 is LGHNA and CDR2 is YNFKEQ.

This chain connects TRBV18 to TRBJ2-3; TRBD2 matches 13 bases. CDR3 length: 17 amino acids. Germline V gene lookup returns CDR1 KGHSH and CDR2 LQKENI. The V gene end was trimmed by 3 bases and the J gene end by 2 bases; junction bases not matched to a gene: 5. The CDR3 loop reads CASSPGLAGTFTDTQYF. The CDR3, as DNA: TGTGCCAGCTCACCGGGACTAGCGGGAACCTTCACAGATACGCAGTATTTT.

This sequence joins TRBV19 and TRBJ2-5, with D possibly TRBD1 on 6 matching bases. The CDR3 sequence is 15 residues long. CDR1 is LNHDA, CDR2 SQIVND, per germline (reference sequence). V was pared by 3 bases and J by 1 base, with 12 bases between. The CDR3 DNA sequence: TGTGCCAGTAGTATGTTCAGGGGAATCCAAGAGACCCAGTACTTC. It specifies CASSMFRGIQETQYF.

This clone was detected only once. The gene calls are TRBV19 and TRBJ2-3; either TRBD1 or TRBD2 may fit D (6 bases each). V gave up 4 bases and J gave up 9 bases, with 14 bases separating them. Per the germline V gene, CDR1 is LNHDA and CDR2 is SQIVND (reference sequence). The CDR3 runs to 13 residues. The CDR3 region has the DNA TGTGCCAGTAGTAACGCAGGGGAGGACACGCAGTATTTT. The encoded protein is CASSNAGEDTQYF. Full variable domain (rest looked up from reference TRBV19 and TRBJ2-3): DGGITQSPKYLFRKEGQNVTLSCEQNLNHDAMYWYRQDPGQGLRLIYYSQIVNDFQKGDIAEGYSVSREKKESFPLTVTSAQKNPTAFYLCASSNAGEDTQYFGPGTRLTVL.

The CDR3 DNA is TGTGCCAGCAGCTCAACGAGCGGGAATGTCGGGGAGCTGTTTTTT. Translating it yields CASSSTSGNVGELFF. The chain links TRBV7-3 to TRBJ2-2; 7 bases fit TRBD2. Unmatched junction bases numbered 9, after V lost 4 bases and J lost 7 bases. Per the germline V gene, CDR1 is SGHTA and CDR2 is FQGTGA. CDR3 size: 15 residues.

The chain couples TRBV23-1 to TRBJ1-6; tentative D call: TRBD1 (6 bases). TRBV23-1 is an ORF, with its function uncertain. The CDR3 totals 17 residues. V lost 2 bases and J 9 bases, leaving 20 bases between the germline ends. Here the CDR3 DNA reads TGCGCCAGCAGTCAAACCCGGGGGGGCCGGTTTATTTCACCCCTCCACTTT. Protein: CASSQTRGGRFISPLHF.

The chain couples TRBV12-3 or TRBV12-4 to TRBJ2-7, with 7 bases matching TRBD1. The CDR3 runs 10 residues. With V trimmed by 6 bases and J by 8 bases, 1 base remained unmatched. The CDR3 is CASRGQQQYF. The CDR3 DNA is TGTGCCAGCAGGGGACAGCAGCAGTACTTC.

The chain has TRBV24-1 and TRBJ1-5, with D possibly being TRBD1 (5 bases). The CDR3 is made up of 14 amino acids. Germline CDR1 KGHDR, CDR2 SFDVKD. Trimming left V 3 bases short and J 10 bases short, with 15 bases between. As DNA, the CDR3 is TGTGCCACCAGTGATGTGGGGGGAATCAGCCCCCAGCATTTT. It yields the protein CATSDVGGISPQHF.

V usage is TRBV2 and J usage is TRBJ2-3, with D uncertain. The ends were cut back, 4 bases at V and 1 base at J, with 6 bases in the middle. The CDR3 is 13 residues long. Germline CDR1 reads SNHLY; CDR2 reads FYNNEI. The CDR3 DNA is TGTGCCAGCAGTGGATCCCGCACAGATACGCAGTATTTT. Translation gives CASSGSRTDTQYF.